These 32 T cell receptor beta chains were sequenced from one sample in a study of blood T cell repertoires in COVID-19. Here immunoSEQ multiplex PCR was the method, and the copy in TCRdb shows in-frame clones only, minus some. The table includes tens of thousands of clones, 70% to 90% detected once. The material sequenced was peripheral blood. The receptors shown here come from a man aged 50 or older with active COVID-19.

The genes are TRBV5-1 and TRBJ2-3; D may be TRBD2 (6 bases). Germline CDR1 and CDR2: SGHRS and YFSETQ. This CDR3 is built from 15 residues. The V and J ends lost 0 bases and 2 bases respectively, with 10 bases between them. CDR3 sequence reads: CASSLEGRTTDTQYF. CDR3 nucleotides: TGCGCCAGCAGCTTGGAGGGGAGGACCACAGATACGCAGTATTTT.

The chain recombines TRBV5-1 with TRBJ2-5, with D unclear. Per germline, CDR1 SGHRS and CDR2 YFSETQ. The CDR3 extends over 15 amino acids. Trimming took off 4 bases at V and 5 bases at J, with 18 bases between the two ends. The CDR3 region is CASSLDGPSRETQYF. In nucleotides, the CDR3 is TGCGCCAGCAGCCTGGACGGCCCTAGTAGGGAGACCCAGTACTTC.

This clone occurred a few times. The chain recombines TRBV19 with TRBJ2-1; the match to TRBD2 covers 8 bases. Germline lookup yields CDR1 LNHDA and CDR2 SQIVND (reference sequence). This CDR3 comprises 15 residues. Germline trimming cut 3 bases from V and 9 bases from J; bases unmatched to any gene: 10. The CDR3 DNA reads TGTGCCAGTAGTATGAGGGGTGCGGGAGGAGGTGAGCAGTTCTTC. Encoded protein: CASSMRGAGGGEQFF.

The sample holds a few counts of this clone. The rearrangement links TRBV10-2 to TRBJ2-7, with TRBD1 as a possible D gene (5 bases). The germline V gene has CDR1 WSHSY and CDR2 SAAADI. CDR3 length: 13 residues. The germline V and J ends were trimmed by 5 bases and 7 bases, with 15 bases remaining between them. The CDR3 DNA follows: TGCGCCAGCAGTTCGCAGGGCTTACAGGAGCAGTACTTC. Translation: CASSSQGLQEQYF.

This clone occurred once. CDR3 protein: CASSSDRTEGPNTEAFF. The CDR3 coding sequence is TGTGCCAGTAGTAGTGACCGGACAGAAGGGCCGAACACTGAAGCTTTCTTT. The V gene is TRBV19, the J gene TRBJ1-1; possibly TRBD1 for D (6 bases). Germline V gene data show CDR1 as LNHDA and CDR2 as SQIVND (reference sequence). V shed 4 bases and J shed 1 base, with 19 bases lying between them. The CDR3 length is 17 residues.

This chain links TRBV6-1 with TRBJ1-1; D ambiguous. This CDR3 comprises 14 residues. Germline V CDR1 and CDR2: MNHNS, SASEGT. The V and J ends lost 2 bases and 0 bases respectively, with 7 bases between them. CDR3: CASSELRMNTEAFF. For the CDR3, the DNA is TGTGCCAGCAGTGAATTGAGGATGAACACTGAAGCTTTCTTT.

The V and J genes are TRBV25-1 and TRBJ1-4; the D gene is possibly TRBD1 (6 bases). This CDR3 comprises 14 residues. Germline CDR1 MGHDK, CDR2 SYGVNS. Trimming pared 2 bases from V and 4 bases from J, leaving 8 bases between. The CDR3 sequence is CASSEIGGNEKLFF. The CDR3 DNA reads TGTGCCAGCAGTGAAATAGGGGGTAATGAAAAACTGTTTTTT.

This chain links TRBV6-5 with TRBJ2-5; D is perhaps TRBD2 (6 bases). Germline values: CDR1 MNHEY, CDR2 SVGAGI. The CDR3 loop spans 15 amino acids. V was cut by 2 bases and J by 0 bases, with 10 bases left in between. The CDR3 DNA is TGTGCCAGCAGTTACACCGCGGGGTACCAAGAGACCCAGTACTTC. Protein product: CASSYTAGYQETQYF.

The rearrangement uses TRBV9 and TRBJ2-1; D remains unclear. Germline values: CDR1 SGDLS, CDR2 YYNGEE. The length of the CDR3 is 16 residues. Between the trimmed V and J ends, which lost 0 bases and 0 bases, there was a span of 10 bases. In DNA, the CDR3 is TGTGCCAGCAGCGTAGCCCGCCTTAGCTCCTACAATGAGCAGTTCTTC. Translating it yields CASSVARLSSYNEQFF.

This clone was seen once. The rearrangement joins TRBV11-2 to TRBJ2-1; no firm D call. V was clipped by 7 bases and J by 8 bases, with 12 bases between them. Germline loops: CDR1 SGHAT, CDR2 FQNNGV. The CDR3 length is 12 residues. The CDR3 DNA reads as TGTGCCAGCACCCCCAGTGTGGATGAGCAGTTCTTC. Its translation: CASTPSVDEQFF.

The chain is built from TRBV5-5 and TRBJ1-2; D remains unclear. From germline, CDR1 is SGHKS and CDR2 YYEKEE (reference sequence). CDR3 length equals 14 residues. Trimming left V 4 bases short and J 4 bases short, with 14 bases between. The CDR3 nucleotides are TGTGCCAGCAGCCCCGGGGAGGGAACCTATGGCTACACCTTC. Amino acid sequence: CASSPGEGTYGYTF.

This clone qualifies as medium-sized. V usage is TRBV19 and J usage is TRBJ1-5; D possibly corresponds to TRBD1 (6 bases). The CDR3 contains 14 residues. V lost 1 base, J lost 2 bases, and 6 bases lay in between. Germline CDR1 is LNHDA and CDR2 is SQIVND (reference sequence). Here the CDR3 DNA reads TGTGCCAGTAGTATAGGGACAGGCAATCAGCCCCAGCATTTT. Amino acid sequence: CASSIGTGNQPQHF.

The gene calls are TRBV28 and TRBJ1-5; TRBD1 matches at 11 bases. The CDR3 length is 15 residues. Germline lookup yields CDR1 MDHEN and CDR2 SYDVKM. Losses at the gene ends were 5 bases for V and 6 bases for J; bases not matched to a gene: 6. In DNA form, the CDR3 reads TGTGCCAGCAGTACGGGACAGGGGGAAAGTCAGCCCCAGCATTTT. This codes for CASSTGQGESQPQHF.

This clone was detected a few times. CDR3 residues: CASSLRDRGIPEAFF. For the CDR3, the DNA is TGTGCCAGCAGCCTCCGGGACAGGGGAATTCCTGAAGCTTTCTTT. J is TRBJ1-1 and V is TRBV7-8; TRBD1 matches at 10 bases. This CDR3 is built from 15 residues. Looked up from germline, CDR1 is SGHVS and CDR2 is FQNEAQ. Trimming at V came to 5 bases and at J to 6 bases, leaving 9 bases not matched to a gene.

The chain uses TRBV4-1 and TRBJ1-1; D not resolved. The CDR3 spans 13 residues. Germline lookup yields CDR1 MGHRA and CDR2 YSYEKL. V was shortened by 4 bases and J by 2 bases, with 8 bases between the two germline ends. The CDR3 DNA reads TGCGCCAGCAGCCTTTCGCGTAACACTGAAGCTTTCTTT. Encoded protein: CASSLSRNTEAFF.

The chain employs TRBV19 and TRBJ1-5; D unresolved. V was trimmed by 7 bases and J by 7 bases, leaving 14 bases between them. Germline CDR1 is LNHDA and CDR2 is SQIVND (reference sequence). The CDR3 has 13 residues. In DNA, the CDR3 is TGTGCCAGTACCGACTTCGGCGGACAGCCCCAGCATTTT. This encodes CASTDFGGQPQHF. The entire variable domain, with the rest obtained from reference TRBV19 and TRBJ1-5, is as follows: DGGITQSPKYLFRKEGQNVTLSCEQNLNHDAMYWYRQDPGQGLRLIYYSQIVNDFQKGDIAEGYSVSREKKESFPLTVTSAQKNPTAFYLCASTDFGGQPQHFGDGTRLSIL.

This chain joins TRBV19 and TRBJ2-7; TRBD2 matches 11 bases. Germline lookup yields CDR1 LNHDA and CDR2 SQIVND (reference sequence). The CDR3 runs 15 residues. V shed 3 bases and J 0 bases; nucleotides not matched to a gene: 1. In DNA, the CDR3 is TGTGCCAGTAGTATTCTAGCGGGGGGCTCCTACGAGCAGTACTTC. Protein product: CASSILAGGSYEQYF. The full variable domain, in which reference TRBV19 and TRBJ2-7 provide the parts outside the CDR3, is DGGITQSPKYLFRKEGQNVTLSCEQNLNHDAMYWYRQDPGQGLRLIYYSQIVNDFQKGDIAEGYSVSREKKESFPLTVTSAQKNPTAFYLCASSILAGGSYEQYFGPGTRLTVT.

This clone was counted once. The chain couples TRBV4-2 to TRBJ2-1; 8 bases are shared with TRBD2. V was clipped by 4 bases and J by 6 bases; unmatched bases: 8. CDR1 is LGHNA and CDR2 is YNFKEQ in the germline V gene. The CDR3 has 15 residues. The CDR3: CASSRGLGNPNEQFF. The DNA for the CDR3 is TGTGCCAGCAGCCGGGGACTAGGGAATCCCAATGAGCAGTTCTTC.

The chain joins TRBV13 to TRBJ2-2; TRBD1 matches 8 bases. V lost 3 bases, J lost 4 bases, and 7 bases stayed unmatched. This CDR3 is 16 amino acids long. Germline CDR1 reads PRHDT; CDR2 reads FYEKMQ (reference sequence). The CDR3 DNA is TGTGCCAGCAGCTTTCGGACAGGGTCGGGCACCGGGGAGCTGTTTTTT. Amino acid sequence: CASSFRTGSGTGELFF.

As DNA, the CDR3 is TGTGCCAGCAGCCGAGGGCCGCAGATCGCAACTAATGAAAAACTGTTTTTT. Amino acid sequence: CASSRGPQIATNEKLFF. This sequence joins TRBV7-8 and TRBJ1-4; D gene unclear. The CDR3 loop spans 17 amino acids. CDR1 is SGHVS and CDR2 is FQNEAQ in the germline V gene. V was clipped by 5 bases and J by 0 bases, with 16 bases between them.

The chain joins TRBV7-3 to TRBJ2-2, with D possibly being TRBD2 (5 bases). The germline V gene has CDR1 SGHTA and CDR2 FQGTGA. V shed 2 bases and J shed 1 base, with 14 bases lying between them. The CDR3 contains 17 residues. The CDR3 protein is CASSLYGGTKNTGELFF. CDR3 nucleotide sequence: TGTGCCAGCAGCTTATATGGAGGAACGAAGAACACCGGGGAGCTGTTTTTT.

This rearrangement joins TRBV3-1 (or the pseudogene TRBV3-2) to TRBJ2-7; D might be TRBD2 (6 bases). Trimming left V 6 bases short and J 7 bases short, with 25 bases between. This CDR3 is built from 16 residues. Germline V gene sequence: CDR1 LGHDT, CDR2 YNNKEL (reference sequence). CDR3 in DNA: TGTGCCAGCAGTCAAAACCCGGGACTGGGGTTTTTAGAGCAGTACTTC. Amino acid sequence: CASSQNPGLGFLEQYF.

The chain employs TRBV13 and TRBJ2-6; D gene ambiguous. The V end lost 0 bases, the J end lost 4 bases, and 4 bases lay between the germline ends. The CDR3 has 14 residues. Germline V gene data show CDR1 as PRHDT and CDR2 as FYEKMQ (reference sequence). The CDR3 loop reads CASSLGAGANVLTF. In nucleotides, the CDR3 is TGTGCCAGCAGCTTAGGGGCCGGGGCCAACGTCCTGACTTTC. The full variable domain, its missing parts supplied by reference TRBV13 and TRBJ2-6, is AAGVIQSPRHLIKEKRETATLKCYPIPRHDTVYWYQQGPGQDPQFLISFYEKMQSDKGSIPDRFSAQQFSDYHSELNMSSLELGDSALYFCASSLGAGANVLTFGAGSRLTVL.

V and J are TRBV27 and TRBJ1-5, with D possibly being TRBD1 (6 bases). This CDR3 is built from 16 residues. V was cut by 10 bases and J by 6 bases, with 25 bases left in between. Germline V lookup: CDR1 MNHEY, CDR2 SMNVEV (reference sequence). CDR3: CATPPSQGGTGQPQHF. The CDR3 DNA reads as TGTGCCACCCCCCCAAGCCAAGGGGGAACGGGTCAGCCCCAGCATTTT.

The chain combines TRBV6-4 with TRBJ2-7; 8 bases align to TRBD2. Per germline, CDR1 MRHNA and CDR2 SNTAGT. CDR3 size: 16 residues. The J segment lost 6 bases and the V segment lost 5 bases, leaving 15 bases of the junction unmatched. For the CDR3, the DNA is TGTGCCAGCAGTTTTTGGTCTAGCGGGCGGTACGGCGAGCAGTACGTC. Translated: CASSFWSSGRYGEQYV.

The DNA for the CDR3 is TGTGCCAGTAGGCCACAGGGGGCTGTGGAGACTGAAGCTTTCTTT. Protein: CASRPQGAVETEAFF. The chain recombines TRBV19 with TRBJ1-1; 9 nucleotides agree with TRBD1. In germline, CDR1 is LNHDA, CDR2 SQIVND (reference sequence). The CDR3 length is 15 residues. V was clipped by 6 bases and J by 5 bases; unmatched bases: 10.

The J gene is TRBJ2-1, the V gene TRBV3-1 (or the pseudogene TRBV3-2); D is uncertain. V was cut by 0 bases and J by 4 bases, with 16 bases left in between. CDR1 LGHDT and CDR2 YNNKEL come from the germline V gene (reference sequence). This CDR3 comprises 17 residues. The DNA for the CDR3 is TGTGCCAGCAGCCAAGATCTGGGCAGAAACTCATACAATGAGCAGTTCTTC. This gives the protein CASSQDLGRNSYNEQFF.

V and J are TRBV15 and TRBJ2-1, with TRBD2 as a possible D gene (6 bases). The germline gives CDR1 LNHNV, CDR2 YYDKDF (reference sequence). Deletions cut 4 bases from V and 2 bases from J, with 9 bases between. CDR3 length: 14 residues. CDR3 nucleotides: TGTGCCACCAGCAAGGGGAGGACCTACAATGAGCAGTTCTTC. As protein: CATSKGRTYNEQFF.

The genes are TRBV6-5 and TRBJ2-3, with 8 bases identical to TRBD1. The CDR3 contains 14 residues. Germline CDR1 MNHEY, CDR2 SVGAGI. The J segment lost 7 bases and the V segment lost 6 bases, leaving 9 bases of the junction unmatched. DNA of the CDR3: TGTGCCAGCAGGGCCGGGACAGGACTTTATACGCAGTATTTT. Translating it yields CASRAGTGLYTQYF.

With respect to this clone: A junction end diverges from the germline sequence, so it may reflect a read error. The chain links TRBV14 to TRBJ2-7, with D perhaps TRBD2 (6 bases). The CDR3 runs to 13 residues. Germline loops: CDR1 SGHDN, CDR2 FVKESK. CDR3 coding DNA: TGTGCCAGCAGCCCCGGGGGTAACTACGGGCAGTACTTC. Translating it yields CASSPGGNYGQYF.

The gene calls are TRBV5-1 and TRBJ1-1; 8 bases align to TRBD1. This CDR3 has 16 residues. Trimming removed 0 bases from V and 1 base from J; junction bases left unmatched: 5. Germline CDR1 is SGHRS and CDR2 is YFSETQ. CDR3 region: CASSLGQGARNTEAFF. Written as DNA, the CDR3 is TGCGCCAGCAGCTTGGGGCAGGGGGCGCGGAACACTGAAGCTTTCTTT.

This clone showed up just once. The chain combines TRBV14 with TRBJ1-6; no reliable D call. Trimming left V 4 bases short and J 7 bases short, with 8 bases between. Germline V gene sequence: CDR1 SGHDN, CDR2 FVKESK. The CDR3 spans 13 residues. The CDR3 DNA is TGTGCCAGCAGCCCACAGCCAAATTCACCCCTCCACTTT. The encoded protein is CASSPQPNSPLHF. The whole variable domain, filled in from reference TRBV14 and TRBJ1-6, reads EAGVTQFPSHSVIEKGQTVTLRCDPISGHDNLYWYRRVMGKEIKFLLHFVKESKQDESGMPNNRFLAERTGGTYSTLKVQPAELEDSGVYFCASSPQPNSPLHFGNGTRLTVT.